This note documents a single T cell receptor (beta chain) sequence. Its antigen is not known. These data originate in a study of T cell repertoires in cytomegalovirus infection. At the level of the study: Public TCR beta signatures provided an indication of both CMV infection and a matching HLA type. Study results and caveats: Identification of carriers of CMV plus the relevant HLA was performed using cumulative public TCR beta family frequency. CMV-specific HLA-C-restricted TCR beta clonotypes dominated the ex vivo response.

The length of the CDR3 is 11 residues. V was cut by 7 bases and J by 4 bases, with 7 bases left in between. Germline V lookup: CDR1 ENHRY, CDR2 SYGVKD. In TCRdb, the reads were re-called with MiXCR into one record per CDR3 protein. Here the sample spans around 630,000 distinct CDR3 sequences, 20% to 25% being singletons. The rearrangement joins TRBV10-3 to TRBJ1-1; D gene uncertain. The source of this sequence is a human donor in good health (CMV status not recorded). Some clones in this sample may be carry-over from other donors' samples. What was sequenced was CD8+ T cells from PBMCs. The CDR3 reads CAIKSGTEAFF. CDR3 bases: TGTGCCATCAAGTCAGGCACTGAAGCTTTCTTT.